This T cell receptor beta chain was identified in a study of T cell repertoires in cytomegalovirus infection. Across the study: Selection of CMV epitopes for the study included recently identified HLA-C-restricted and well-studied HLA-B-restricted ones. Evidence of both CMV infection and a matching HLA type came from public TCR beta signatures.

TCRdb reprocessed the reads with MiXCR, giving one entry per CDR3 protein. Of about 890,000 distinct CDR3 sequences in the sample, roughly a third were seen once. Study-level points and caveats: CMV-specific HLA-C-restricted TCR beta clonotypes dominated the ex vivo response.

This clonotype has only a few counts. Its antigen remains unidentified. The CDR3 runs to 15 residues. Per the germline V gene, CDR1 is SGHVS and CDR2 is FNYEAQ. The V and J ends lost 4 bases and 3 bases respectively, with 12 bases between them. The chain links TRBV7-6 to TRBJ1-4; TRBD1 might be the D (5 bases). The sample consisted of cultured CD8+ T cells from PBMCs, taken from culture after CMV antigen stimulation. The receptor was isolated from a human donor in good health (CMV status not recorded). Some clones in this sample may be carry-over from other donors' samples. The CDR3 reads CASSYRQRANEKLFF. CDR3 sequence (DNA): TGTGCCAGCAGCTACAGACAGCGGGCTAATGAAAAACTGTTTTTT.